This T cell receptor (beta chain) was recorded in a study of blood T cell repertoires in COVID-19. Study-level background: Donors in the United States, Italy and Spain gave samples during acute or convalescent COVID-19. Nucleic acid was either cDNA or gDNA, and it came from T cells, B-cell-depleted T cells, or PBMCs.

Germline V gene lookup returns CDR1 MGHRA and CDR2 YSYEKL. With V trimmed by 3 bases and J by 1 base, 6 bases remained unmatched. The CDR3 loop spans 17 amino acids. Measured with immunoSEQ multiplex PCR; TCRdb has only the in-frame clones, and not every one. The sample has more than 90,000 clones, roughly 79% seen once. The chain uses TRBV4-1 and TRBJ2-2; 9 nucleotides line up with TRBD1. Specimen: peripheral blood. The sequence derives from a woman of 80 years or more with acute or convalescent COVID-19. CDR3 in amino acids: CASSQGQGGVNTGELFF. CDR3 nucleotides: TGCGCCAGCAGCCAGGGACAGGGAGGGGTGAACACCGGGGAGCTGTTTTTT.